These 20 T cell receptor beta chains were all obtained from the same sample, sequenced in a study of blood T cell repertoires in COVID-19. Profiling relied on immunoSEQ multiplex PCR, and the TCRdb table lists in-frame clones only, not all of them. The repertoire holds around 150,000 clones, with 80% to 85% as singletons. Input material: peripheral blood. These receptors were collected from a woman aged 55-69 years with acute or convalescent COVID-19.

This clone has only one observation. The chain employs TRBV11-3 and TRBJ2-7; TRBD2 matches 7 bases. Germline V gene sequence: CDR1 SGHNT, CDR2 YENEEA. After removal of 8 bases from V and 12 bases from J, the junction contained 13 bases not matched to a gene. This CDR3 is 12 amino acids long. In DNA form, the CDR3 reads TGTGCCAGCCTTATAGCGGGCTGGGGGAGGTACTTC. Translated: CASLIAGWGRYF.

CDR3 in DNA: TGCGCCAGCAGTGAGGCAGGACTAGCGGGAGGCACGCGGCAGTTCTTC. It encodes CASSEAGLAGGTRQFF. J is TRBJ2-1 and V is TRBV10-2, with 14 bases that match TRBD2. The CDR3 is 16 residues long. The germline gives CDR1 WSHSY, CDR2 SAAADI. J was trimmed by 12 bases and V by 2 bases; bases with no gene match: 9.

The chain is built from TRBV6-2 or TRBV6-3 and TRBJ2-1; D ambiguous. CDR1 is MNHEY, CDR2 SVGEGT, per germline. The CDR3 is made up of 11 amino acids. Trimming cost V 2 bases and J 11 bases, with 7 bases left between them. CDR3: CASSYPPKQFF. The CDR3, as DNA: TGTGCCAGCAGTTACCCGCCTAAGCAGTTCTTC.

The chain joins TRBV21-1 to TRBJ1-6. TRBV21-1 is designated a pseudogene. This CDR3 is built from 16 residues. In DNA form, the CDR3 reads TGTGCCAGCCCCCGAAGGAGGGTCGTTAGAAATTCACCCCTCCACTTT. Translation: CASPRRRVVRNSPLHF.

The chain uses TRBV11-2 and TRBJ2-5; TRBD2 matches at 7 bases. CDR3 length equals 16 residues. CDR1 is SGHAT and CDR2 is FQNNGV in the germline V gene. The trim removed 3 bases at V and 4 bases at J, leaving 11 bases unmatched. The CDR3 nucleotides read TGTGCCAGCAGCTTCCGGGCCAACCCGGGGGGAGAGACCCAGTACTTC. Protein product: CASSFRANPGGETQYF.

This chain links TRBV28 with TRBJ1-1, with unresolved D. Trimming stripped 3 bases from V and 2 bases from J, with 7 bases between. The germline gives CDR1 MDHEN, CDR2 SYDVKM. This CDR3 contains 13 residues. As DNA, the CDR3 is TGTGCCAGCAGTTTTCGGAGAAACACTGAAGCTTTCTTT. Translation gives CASSFRRNTEAFF.

The chain uses TRBV7-3 and TRBJ1-5; D possibly corresponds to TRBD1 (5 bases). Germline V CDR1 and CDR2: SGHTA, FQGTGA. CDR3 length: 19 residues. Trimming left V 5 bases short and J 5 bases short, with 28 bases between. The CDR3 is CASSHFISRGDGFDQPQHF. Written as DNA, the CDR3 is TGTGCCAGCAGCCACTTTATTAGTCGGGGGGATGGGTTCGATCAGCCCCAGCATTTT.

This rearrangement joins TRBV29-1 to TRBJ2-2; 8 nucleotides line up with TRBD1. Germline V gene lookup returns CDR1 SQVTM and CDR2 ANQGSEA. V shed 6 bases and J 5 bases; nucleotides not matched to a gene: 8. This CDR3 is 14 amino acids long. The CDR3 here is CSVMGDRSTGELFF. The CDR3 nucleotides are TGCAGCGTCATGGGGGACAGGTCAACCGGGGAGCTGTTTTTT.

The V gene is TRBV30, the J gene TRBJ2-3, with TRBD2 matching over 7 bases. Germline values: CDR1 GTSNPN, CDR2 SVGIG (reference sequence). V was pared by 1 base and J by 0 bases, with 4 bases of the junction left unmatched. This CDR3 is built from 15 residues. The CDR3 sequence: CAWSGLAASTDTQYF. The CDR3 DNA reads as TGTGCCTGGAGTGGGCTAGCGGCAAGCACAGATACGCAGTATTTT.

The genes are TRBV9 and TRBJ2-1, with 9 bases fitting TRBD2. The V gene's germline CDR1 is SGDLS and CDR2 YYNGEE. J lost 1 base, V lost 4 bases, and 12 bases had no gene match. The length of the CDR3 is 18 residues. The CDR3 DNA is TGTGCCAGCAGCCAAAATCCGGGACTAGCTTCTTCCTACAATGAGCAGTTCTTC. Its protein product is CASSQNPGLASSYNEQFF.

This chain uses TRBV4-3 with TRBJ2-7; perhaps TRBD1 as D (6 bases). The V end lost 2 bases, the J end lost 2 bases, and 13 bases lay between the germline ends. Germline loops: CDR1 LGHNA, CDR2 YSLEER. The CDR3 runs 15 residues. The DNA of the CDR3 is TGCGCCAGCAGCCAATTCTCAGGGGACACCTACGAGCAGTACTTC. Translating it yields CASSQFSGDTYEQYF.

The V call is TRBV28, the J call TRBJ2-5; TRBD1 matches at 8 bases. The CDR3 spans 15 residues. CDR1 is MDHEN and CDR2 is SYDVKM in the germline V gene. Trimming at V came to 6 bases and at J to 2 bases, leaving 8 bases not matched to a gene. CDR3 coding DNA: TGTGCCAGCAGCCGAGGACAGGGATGGCAAGAGACCCAGTACTTC. It specifies CASSRGQGWQETQYF. Filled out from reference TRBV28 and TRBJ2-5, the complete variable domain reads DVKVTQSSRYLVKRTGEKVFLECVQDMDHENMFWYRQDPGLGLRLIYFSYDVKMKEKGDIPEGYSVSREKKERFSLILESASTNQTSMYLCASSRGQGWQETQYFGPGTRLLVL.

This clone was seen only a few times. The chain joins TRBV30 to TRBJ2-7, with D unclear. Deletions cut 0 bases from V and 4 bases from J, with 7 bases between. CDR1 and CDR2 from the germline V gene are GTSNPN and SVGIG (reference sequence). The CDR3 contains 12 residues. In DNA, the CDR3 is TGTGCCTGGAGTGTACCCCGGTACGAGCAGTACTTC. Translated, it gives CAWSVPRYEQYF.

V usage is TRBV11-3 and J usage is TRBJ2-1; a weak D match, TRBD2 (6 bases). Germline CDR1 SGHNT, CDR2 YENEEA. Trimming cost V 1 base and J 3 bases, with 16 bases left between them. The CDR3 contains 17 residues. Here the CDR3 DNA reads TGTGCCAGCAGCTTAGGTGGGGGGACCGGGTTCTACAATGAGCAGTTCTTC. This translates into CASSLGGGTGFYNEQFF.

The chain couples TRBV7-2 to TRBJ2-1; TRBD2 aligns across 9 bases. Germline CDR1 and CDR2: SGHTA and FQGNSA. With V trimmed by 6 bases and J by 7 bases, 13 bases remained unmatched. This CDR3 contains 16 residues. As DNA, the CDR3 is TGTGCCAGCAGTTTTAGCGGGAGCGGCGCAGGAAATGAGCAGTTCTTC. It translates to CASSFSGSGAGNEQFF.

The V gene is TRBV30, the J gene TRBJ1-5, with 8 bases fitting TRBD1. Germline V gives CDR1 GTSNPN, CDR2 SVGIG (reference sequence). Germline trimming cut 5 bases from V and 6 bases from J; bases unmatched to any gene: 12. There are 15 residues in the CDR3. In DNA, the CDR3 is TGTGCCTGGGATAGTATACAGGGGGTTGGTCAGCCCCAGCATTTT. Translation gives CAWDSIQGVGQPQHF. The whole variable domain, filled in from reference TRBV30 and TRBJ1-5, reads SQTIHQWPATLVQPVGSPLSLECTVEGTSNPNLYWYRQAAGRGLQLLFYSVGIGQISSEVPQNLSASRPQDRQFILSSKKLLLSDSGFYLCAWDSIQGVGQPQHFGDGTRLSIL.

The chain recombines TRBV28 with TRBJ1-2, with D unresolved. The V end lost 7 bases, the J end lost 4 bases, and 10 bases lay between the germline ends. This CDR3 spans 12 amino acids. The germline CDR1 and CDR2 sequences are MDHEN and SYDVKM. The CDR3 sequence is CASMTGIYGYTF. The CDR3 DNA reads TGTGCCAGCATGACCGGGATCTATGGCTACACCTTC.

This clone was found a few times. In the same sample, other DNA sequences code for this CDR3. The chain has TRBV9 and TRBJ2-7; 9 nucleotides line up with TRBD1. The junction had 1 base not matched to a gene; V was cut back by 3 bases and J by 3 bases. CDR1 is SGDLS and CDR2 is YYNGEE in the germline V gene. There are 13 residues in the CDR3. The CDR3 nucleotides are TGTGCCAGCAGCGAGGGACAGGGCTACGAGCAGTACTTC. It codes for CASSEGQGYEQYF.

The chain uses TRBV5-1 and TRBJ2-1; 10 nucleotides line up with TRBD2. The CDR3 covers 17 residues. V gave up 0 bases and J gave up 3 bases; unmatched junction bases: 6. From germline, CDR1 is SGHRS and CDR2 YFSETQ. The CDR3 loop is CASSLAPSGSGYNEQFF. CDR3 in DNA: TGCGCCAGCAGCTTGGCCCCTAGCGGGAGTGGCTACAATGAGCAGTTCTTC.

This chain connects TRBV27 to TRBJ2-1, with TRBD2 matching over 8 bases. CDR3 length equals 13 residues. Germline CDR1 and CDR2: MNHEY and SMNVEV (reference sequence). V was clipped by 5 bases and J by 7 bases; unmatched bases: 4. CDR3 protein: CASSPGGGNEQFF. The CDR3 nucleotides are TGTGCCAGCAGTCCGGGAGGGGGGAATGAGCAGTTCTTC.